These T cell receptor beta chains were read from a single sample in a study of blood T cell repertoires in COVID-19. Clones were read by immunoSEQ multiplex PCR, and TCRdb kept only the in-frame ones, dropping some. The table has 69,000 or so clones, 90% seen once. The sequencing sample was made of peripheral blood. The origin of the receptors is a man aged 45-60 years with acute or convalescent COVID-19. Both conserved end residues are part of each CDR3. Each record gives: clone size, V gene, J gene, D gene, CDR3 protein, CDR3 DNA. D genes are given only for firm matches. Not all rows give a size; the values are once, few, many and, for expanded clones, a class.

.	TRBV27	TRBJ2-1	.	CASRNGMKAGGEQFF	TGTGCCAGCAGGAACGGGATGAAAGCTGGTGGTGAGCAGTTCTTC
.	TRBV12-2	TRBJ2-3	.	CAGLWGLRNTQYF	TGTGCAGGATTGTGGGGACTCAGAAATACGCAGTATTTT
.	TRBV7-2	TRBJ2-2	.	CASSLGRLAVNTGELFF	TGTGCCAGCAGCTTAGGCCGGCTAGCAGTAAACACCGGGGAGCTGTTTTTT
.	TRBV5-5	TRBJ2-2	TRBD2	CASSPAPREGGELFF	TGTGCCAGCAGCCCAGCGCCGCGGGAGGGTGGGGAGCTGTTTTTT
once	TRBV6-2/TRBV6-3	TRBJ1-2	.	CASSYSLPFAGNYGYTF	TGTGCCAGCAGTTACTCTCTCCCATTCGCAGGGAACTATGGCTACACCTTC
few	TRBV5-1	TRBJ2-2	TRBD2	CASSLRTSGTTGELFF	TGCGCCAGCAGCCTCCGAACTAGCGGGACTACCGGGGAGCTGTTTTTT
.	TRBV3-1/TRBV3-2	TRBJ2-7	.	CASSQGLTYEQYF	TGTGCCAGCAGCCAAGGACTTACCTACGAGCAGTACTTC
.	TRBV6-5	TRBJ2-7	TRBD2	CASSLAVTYEQYF	TGTGCCAGCAGCCTAGCGGTGACCTACGAGCAGTACTTC
.	TRBV24-1	TRBJ2-3	.	CATSVGSTDTQYF	TGTGCCACCAGTGTTGGCAGCACAGATACGCAGTATTTT
.	TRBV4-1	TRBJ2-7	TRBD1	CASSQDPKDRGRRNEQYF	TGCGCCAGCAGCCAAGATCCAAAGGACAGGGGGCGAAGGAACGAGCAGTACTTC
.	TRBV6-4	TRBJ2-3	.	CASSRTRTDTQYF	TGTGCCAGCAGTAGGACACGCACAGATACGCAGTATTTT
.	TRBV25-1	TRBJ2-2	TRBD1	CASSDSTGWGTGELFF	TGTGCCAGCAGTGACTCGACAGGGTGGGGTACCGGGGAGCTGTTTTTT
.	TRBV19	TRBJ2-3	.	CASSIATGWADTQYF	TGTGCCAGTAGTATAGCCACAGGGTGGGCAGATACGCAGTATTTT
.	TRBV6-4	TRBJ2-1	TRBD2	CASSESGGGYNEQFF	TGTGCCAGCAGTGAATCGGGAGGGGGGTACAATGAGCAGTTCTTC